This TCR beta chain was retrieved from a study of T cell responses to AZD1222 COVID-19 vaccine. General study results and limits: Donors, mostly white British, included more females; clonal diversity was possibly underestimated. At 160-218 and 743-854, vaccine-associated CD4 TCRs were dominant, and they spanned spike. Spike-specific TCR breadth and depth rose after two AZD1222 doses.

The CDR3 totals 12 residues. Comments on this clone: What it binds is not known.

Assay: immunoSEQ multiplex PCR; the TCRdb copy retains only in-frame clones and omits some. The sample shows 180,000 or so clones, over 90% of them seen only once. The specimen was peripheral blood, collected 28 days after the second AZD1222 dose. This receptor was taken from an adult who received the AZD1222 COVID-19 vaccine. The V and J genes are TRBV12-2 and TRBJ1-6. TRBV12-2 is described as a pseudogene. The CDR3 nucleotides read TGCCAAAACCGAGGGAGTAATTCACCCCTCCACTTT. This translates into CQNRGSNSPLHF.